This T cell receptor beta chain derives from a study of T cell repertoires in cytomegalovirus infection. Study-level points and caveats: CMV carriers with the relevant HLA were identified by cumulative public TCR beta family frequency.

With 4 bases clipped from V and 5 bases from J, the junction kept 6 bases outside the gene matches. CDR3 length equals 14 residues. Worth noting for this clonotype: Its antigen remains unknown.

MiXCR was run by TCRdb on the reads, yielding one entry per CDR3 protein. This table holds about 68,000 distinct CDR3 sequences, 20% to 25% found once. The sequencing sample was made of PBMCs, sequenced either directly or after in vitro stimulation (not recorded which). This receptor was taken from a human donor in good health (CMV status not recorded). Some clones in this sample may be carry-over from other donors' samples. This chain connects TRBV12-3 or TRBV12-4 to TRBJ1-1; 8 bases line up with TRBD1. This chain's CDR3 is CASSSSGGKTEAFF. As DNA, the CDR3 is TGTGCCAGCAGTTCATCAGGGGGCAAGACTGAAGCTTTCTTT.